This is a list of T cell receptor beta chains from one sample in a study of cytomegalovirus exposure and HLA in healthy donors. Libraries were prepared by immunoSEQ multiplex PCR; TCRdb keeps only in-frame clonotypes and omits some of them. The table has 85,000 to 100,000 clones, around 59% seen once. The specimen was PBMCs. The receptor set was obtained from a human donor in good health. The CDR3 runs from the conserved cysteine through the conserved F or W. D genes are given only for firm matches.

v_call d_call cdr3_aa
TRBV7-2 - CASRAGASSGEQYF
TRBV7-3 - CASSLTRQAPNTEAFF
TRBV4-3 - CASSQVSGGENNSPLHF
TRBV7-3 TRBD2 CASSARLAGDNEQFF
TRBV18 TRBD2 CASSLSAAGEQYF
TRBV27 - CASSLVSLNTEAFF
TRBV7-3 - CASSPGGGNYGYTF
TRBV20-1 - CSGGEYQPQHF
TRBV18 - CASSPSYNQPQHF
TRBV5-1 - CASSVPNYEQYF
TRBV5-4 - CASSLGKSNTEAFF